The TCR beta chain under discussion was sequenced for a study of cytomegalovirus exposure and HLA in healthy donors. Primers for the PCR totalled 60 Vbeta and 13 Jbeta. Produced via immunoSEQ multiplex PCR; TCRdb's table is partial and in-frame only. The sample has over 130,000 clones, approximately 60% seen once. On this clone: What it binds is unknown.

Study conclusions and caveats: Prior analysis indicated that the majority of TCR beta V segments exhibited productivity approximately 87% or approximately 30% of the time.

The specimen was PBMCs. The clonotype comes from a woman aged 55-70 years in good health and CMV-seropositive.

This chain's CDR3 is CASSLPGSSYNEQFF. CDR3 DNA: TGTGCCAGCAGCCTCCCCGGGAGCTCCTACAATGAGCAGTTCTTC. The chain couples TRBV6-5 to TRBJ2-1; possibly TRBD2 for D (6 bases). Germline-derived CDR1 and CDR2 are MNHEY and SVGAGI. V lost 6 bases and J 0 bases, leaving 12 bases between the germline ends. The CDR3 is 15 amino acids.